This TCR beta chain originates from a study of blood T cell repertoires in COVID-19. The protocol was immunoSEQ multiplex PCR, while the TCRdb copy is restricted to in-frame clones and leaves out a portion. The top ten clones hold around 2.9% of a sample with approximately 220,000 clones, approximately 85% of them seen once. The germline CDR1 and CDR2 sequences are MDHEN and SYDVKM. The CDR3 is 13 residues long. The ends lost 5 bases at V and 8 bases at J; junction bases unmatched: 5. The chain recombines TRBV28 with TRBJ1-4; 7 positions match TRBD1. The sequence came from a man aged 45-65 years who had recovered from COVID-19. The sequenced sample was peripheral blood. The CDR3 here is CASSPGQKEKLFF. CDR3 bases: TGTGCCAGCAGTCCGGGACAGAAGGAAAAACTGTTTTTT.